These 10 T cell receptor beta chains came from one sample sequenced in a study of T cells after yellow fever vaccination. TCRdb analysed the 5' RACE reads with MiXCR anew, one entry per CDR3 protein. The repertoire holds just under 600,000 distinct CDR3 sequences, with approximately 13% as singletons. Sample: PBMCs, taken on the day of the yellow fever booster vaccination. These receptors were taken from a man aged 25-45 years who received the YFV17D yellow fever vaccine.

In DNA, the CDR3 is TGTGCCAGCAGCGAATTAGCGGAATCCTACGAGCAGTACTTC. Protein: CASSELAESYEQYF. V is TRBV7-9 and J is TRBJ2-7; a weak D match, TRBD2 (6 bases). The V end was cut by 5 bases, the J end by 1 base, with 12 bases between. Looked up from germline, CDR1 is SEHNR and CDR2 is FQNEAQ (reference sequence). CDR3 length: 14 residues.

This clonotype was observed a few times. The V call is TRBV6-1, the J call TRBJ1-1; the D gene is possibly TRBD1 (5 bases). Trimming removed 10 bases at V and 5 bases at J, with 17 bases between. Germline V lookup: CDR1 MNHNS, CDR2 SASEGT. The CDR3 sequence is 13 residues long. CDR3 sequence (DNA): TGTGCCACCCAAGCAAGCGGGGGAACTGAAGCTTTCTTT. Its protein product is CATQASGGTEAFF.

The rearrangement links TRBV6-5 to TRBJ1-1; a possible D gene is TRBD1 (5 bases). The CDR3 consists of 14 residues. CDR1 and CDR2 (germline): MNHEY, SVGAGI. The ends were cut back, 4 bases at V and 5 bases at J, with 14 bases in the middle. In nucleotides, the CDR3 is TGTGCCAGCAGTTCGATTTACGGGGGAACTGAAGCTTTCTTT. Its translation: CASSSIYGGTEAFF.

V is TRBV10-2 and J is TRBJ2-7, with 12 bases that match TRBD2. CDR3 size: 17 residues. Looked up from germline, CDR1 is WSHSY and CDR2 is SAAADI. J was trimmed by 2 bases and V by 3 bases; bases with no gene match: 8. CDR3 protein: CASSDRASGRVPYEQYF. The CDR3 DNA is TGCGCCAGCAGTGATCGAGCTAGCGGGAGGGTTCCCTACGAGCAGTACTTC.

This clonotype was counted a few times. The V gene is TRBV20-1, the J gene TRBJ2-5; D possibly corresponds to TRBD1 (5 bases). Germline V gene data show CDR1 as DFQATT and CDR2 as SNEGSKA (reference sequence). The germline V and J ends were trimmed by 4 bases and 4 bases, with 10 bases remaining between them. This CDR3 has 12 residues. The CDR3 spells CSATDKGETQYF. The CDR3 nucleotides read TGCAGTGCTACGGACAAGGGAGAGACCCAGTACTTC.

In regard to this clonotype: One junction end does not reproduce the germline sequence, and a read error may be involved. The chain links TRBV6-1 to TRBJ2-7; 7 positions agree with TRBD1. CDR3 size: 14 residues. CDR1 and CDR2 (germline): MNHNS, SASEGT. CDR3: CATTDRDKYYKQYF. CDR3 DNA: TGTGCCACTACAGACAGGGACAAGTACTACAAGCAGTACTTC.

This clonotype turned up a few times. The chain recombines TRBV5-1 with TRBJ2-7, with TRBD2 as a possible D gene (7 bases). V shed 1 base and J shed 0 bases, with 20 bases lying between them. The CDR3 has 18 amino acids. CDR1 is SGHRS and CDR2 is YFSETQ in the germline V gene. The CDR3 is CASSLNLPGGGSSYEQYF. CDR3 nucleotide sequence: TGCGCCAGCAGCTTGAATCTCCCCGGGGGCGGGAGCTCCTACGAGCAGTACTTC.

This clonotype was observed a handful of times. The V and J genes are TRBV20-1 and TRBJ2-3, with 12 bases matching TRBD2. V was pared by 1 base and J by 3 bases, with 5 bases of the junction left unmatched. This CDR3 has 16 amino acids. The germline V gene has CDR1 DFQATT and CDR2 SNEGSKA (reference sequence). The CDR3 DNA sequence: TGCAGTGCTAGAGGCCCTAGCGGGAGGGTTACAGATACGCAGTATTTT. Its translation: CSARGPSGRVTDTQYF.

CDR3 amino acids: CASSFGGRKNIQYF. Here the CDR3 DNA reads TGTGCCAGCAGTTTTGGGGGGAGGAAAAACATTCAGTACTTC. The chain is built from TRBV12-3 or TRBV12-4 and TRBJ2-4; TRBD2 might be the D (6 bases). The CDR3 extends over 14 amino acids. V lost 3 bases and J lost 4, with 10 bases in between.

DNA of the CDR3: TGTGCCAGCAGTCCGGCCGGGACAGGGGGCAATGAGCAGTTCTTC. This encodes CASSPAGTGGNEQFF. The rearrangement uses TRBV12-3 or TRBV12-4 and TRBJ2-1, with TRBD1 identical over 11 bases. V shed 5 bases, J shed 6 bases, and the junction held 6 bases outside the gene matches. This CDR3 contains 15 residues.